Given below is one T cell receptor (beta chain) in context. This sample stems from a study of blood T cell repertoires in COVID-19. Study as a whole: Samples came from the United States, Italy and Spain, spanning acute and convalescent COVID-19. The analysed material was cDNA or gDNA that came from T cells, B-cell-depleted T cells, or PBMCs.

CDR1 and CDR2 from the germline V gene are MNHNY and SVGAGI (reference sequence). The CDR3 covers 16 residues. V was shortened by 0 bases and J by 2 bases, with 14 bases between the two germline ends. In the source study's methods: Reference gene primers were amplified, and this amplification served to estimate nucleated cell counts. Profiled with immunoSEQ multiplex PCR; TCRdb holds only in-frame clones, not every one. V and J calls and clone size are given by that table; D and trimming were obtained from the DNA. The repertoire holds 100,000 to 150,000 clones, with more than 70% as singletons. The clonotype comes from a woman older than 75 with acute or convalescent COVID-19. This chain connects TRBV6-6 to TRBJ2-7; tentative D call: TRBD1 (6 bases). The source material was peripheral blood. The CDR3 coding sequence is TGTGCCAGCAGTTACTCGAGGACAGTTGGTACCTACGAGCAGTACTTC. Residues: CASSYSRTVGTYEQYF.